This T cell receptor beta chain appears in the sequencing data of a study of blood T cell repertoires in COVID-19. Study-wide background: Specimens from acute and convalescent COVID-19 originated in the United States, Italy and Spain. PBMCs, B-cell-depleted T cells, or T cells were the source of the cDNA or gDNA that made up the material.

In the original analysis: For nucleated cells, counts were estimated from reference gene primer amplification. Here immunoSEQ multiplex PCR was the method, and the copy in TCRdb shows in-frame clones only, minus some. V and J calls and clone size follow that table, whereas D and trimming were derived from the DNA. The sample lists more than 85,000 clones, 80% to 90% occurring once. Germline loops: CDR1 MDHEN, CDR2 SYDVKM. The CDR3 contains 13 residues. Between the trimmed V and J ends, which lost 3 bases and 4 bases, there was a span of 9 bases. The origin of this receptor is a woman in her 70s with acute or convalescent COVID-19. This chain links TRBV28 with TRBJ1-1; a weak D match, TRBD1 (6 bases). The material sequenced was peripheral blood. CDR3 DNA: TGTGCCAGCAGTTTCGCACAGGGCACTGAAGCTTTCTTT. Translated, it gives CASSFAQGTEAFF.